This T cell receptor beta chain was sequenced during a study of molecular identifiers for immune sequencing clone quantification. Study as a whole: For replicates, RNA isolated from around 20,000 or 100,000 naive CD8 cells was divided into five portions, of which four were sequenced.

In regard to this clonotype: Its target is not known.

TCRdb re-called the PCR reads through MiXCR, storing one row per CDR3 protein. Among around 460,000 distinct CDR3 sequences, under 30% were seen once, and the ten largest hold over 0.6%. Whole-study findings and limits: A shared barcode on identical TCR molecules could lead to underestimated sizes for highly expanded clones. Spiked Jurkat TCR RNA equivalent to one cell was reportedly detectable in approximately 970,000 naive cells.

A CD8+CD4-CCR7+CD45RA+ phenotype served as the sorting definition for naive CD8 T cells. The source material was naive CD8+ T cells from blood, with Jurkat cell RNA spiked in. Subset meaning: FACS-sorted CD8+CD4-CCR7+CD45RA+ naive T cells. This clonotype was sampled from a human donor in good health. Some libraries in this study had Jurkat cell RNA spiked in.

The CDR3 bases are TGTGCCAGCAGTGGGTTAAGCGGACCCTACGAGCAGTACTTC. It codes for CASSGLSGPYEQYF. V gene TRBV6-1 combines with J gene TRBJ2-7; a possible D gene is TRBD2 (5 bases). Germline-derived CDR1 and CDR2 are MNHNS and SASEGT. V lost 4 bases, J lost 2 bases, and 12 bases lay in between. The CDR3 is 14 residues long.